The T cell receptor beta chain under discussion was sequenced for a study of vaccination and CD4 T cells after COVID-19. About the study: Sampling that followed vaccination took place a median 72 days after dose two, within a range of 14 to 241.

The Oncomine TCR Beta short-read assay was applied to DNA of cultured CD4+ T cells. The source of extracted genomic DNA was cultured CD4+ T cells. TCRdb analysed the PCR reads with MiXCR anew, one entry per CDR3 protein. The data hold roughly 12,000 distinct CDR3 sequences, with roughly 31% observed a single time. Treatment specified: approximately 11-day PBMC culture with coronavirus spike peptide pools or control peptides (ViraFEST assay). IL-2 (roughly 10 IU/ml) and peptide pools (approximately 9.2 ug/ml) were added to cultures of 1.5 million to 2 million PBMCs per well. The study, taken as a whole, reports: Convalescent participants were relatively few, and none had early post-infection timepoints studied.

This CDR3 spans 13 amino acids. Germline V gene sequence: CDR1 LNHDA, CDR2 SQIVND (reference sequence). Trimming shortened V by 1 base and J by 2 bases, and 5 bases separated the two germline ends. A word on this clonotype: Its antigen remains unidentified.

V and J are TRBV19 and TRBJ2-5, with D possibly being TRBD2 (5 bases). Sequenced here: CD4+ T cells from blood, cultured in vitro, sampled before SARS-CoV-2 vaccination. The TCR was taken from a human donor who received a COVID-19 vaccine. The CDR3 protein is CASSIAGQETQYF. DNA for the CDR3: TGTGCCAGTAGTATAGCGGGGCAAGAGACCCAGTACTTC.